Below, one T cell receptor (beta chain) is given with its context. This record belongs to a study of control samples from healthy donors and cancer patients. Using immunoSEQ multiplex PCR, the repertoire was profiled, and TCRdb retains in-frame clones only, with some absent. The data hold approximately 140,000 clones, with 80% to 95% observed a single time. J lost 7 bases, V lost 2 bases, and 6 bases had no gene match. Germline CDR1 and CDR2: MNHEY and SVGAGI. The CDR3 consists of 15 residues. The receptor was isolated from a man aged 25 to 45 in good health. The sample was blood. The genes are TRBV6-5 and TRBJ2-2; 8 nucleotides align to TRBD1. DNA of the CDR3: TGTGCCAGCAGTTACCGGACAGGGTTCCACGGGGAGCTGTTTTTT. Its protein product is CASSYRTGFHGELFF.